One and the same sample provided the 21 T cell receptor beta chains below, sequenced in a study of PD-1 blockade in classical Hodgkin lymphoma. The time point here: cycle 4 day 1 (C4D1), after 6 weeks of nivolumab. All trial patients relapsed after autologous stem cell transplantation. The authors enriched CD8+ T cells from thawed PBMCs via magnetic negative selection. Using immunoSEQ multiplex PCR, the repertoire was profiled, and TCRdb retains in-frame clones only, with some absent. The top ten clones hold less than 40% of a sample with approximately 10,000 clones, 70% to 90% of them seen once. This sample comprised CD8+ T cells from blood, obtained before the fourth cycle of nivolumab. Receptor source: a human donor with classical Hodgkin lymphoma. The donor label of this sample is uncertain.

The genes are TRBV6-5 and TRBJ1-2; D perhaps matches TRBD1 (6 bases). The V end was cut by 4 bases, the J end by 6 bases, with 9 bases between. Per germline, CDR1 MNHEY and CDR2 SVGAGI. The CDR3 runs to 12 residues. CDR3 residues: CASSSGGDGYTF. CDR3 nucleotides: TGTGCCAGCAGTTCCGGGGGCGATGGCTACACCTTC.

The rearrangement joins TRBV9 to TRBJ1-2; no firm D call. The CDR3 has 16 residues. The germline V gene has CDR1 SGDLS and CDR2 YYNGEE. V lost 0 bases to trimming and J lost 5 bases, with 17 bases between them. The CDR3 sequence is CASSVGGLAVGYGYTF. CDR3 coding DNA: TGTGCCAGCAGCGTAGGTGGTTTGGCAGTAGGGTATGGCTACACCTTC.

This chain links TRBV27 with TRBJ2-7, with TRBD1 matching 10 bases. The ends lost 6 bases at V and 3 bases at J; junction bases unmatched: 8. CDR3 length equals 15 residues. CDR1 MNHEY and CDR2 SMNVEV come from the germline V gene (reference sequence). The CDR3 loop is CASRRSTGGGYEQYF. CDR3 coding DNA: TGTGCCAGCAGGCGCTCGACAGGGGGCGGCTACGAGCAGTACTTC.

The chain joins TRBV4-3 to TRBJ2-2; 9 nucleotides agree with TRBD2. CDR3 length: 16 residues. Germline CDR1 is LGHNA and CDR2 is YSLEER. V was pared by 1 base and J by 9 bases, with 9 bases of the junction left unmatched. The CDR3 nucleotides are TGCGCCAGCAGCCAAGGGACTAGCGCATCACCCAGGGAGCTGTTTTTT. Its translation is CASSQGTSASPRELFF.

The V gene is TRBV7-6, the J gene TRBJ2-7; 7 nucleotides agree with TRBD1. Germline CDR1 is SGHVS and CDR2 is FNYEAQ. V was clipped by 4 bases and J by 0 bases; unmatched bases: 3. The CDR3 runs to 14 residues. CDR3 loop: CASSSGQDSYEQYF. CDR3 nucleotide sequence: TGTGCCAGCAGCTCTGGACAGGACTCCTACGAGCAGTACTTC.

This clone appeared once. The chain uses TRBV29-1 and TRBJ2-1, with 11 bases matching TRBD2. This CDR3 has 16 amino acids. The germline gives CDR1 SQVTM, CDR2 ANQGSEA. V lost 2 bases to trimming and J lost 7 bases; unmatched junction nucleotides: 10. CDR3 bases: TGCAGCGTTGAACCCGAAATAGCGGGAGGGCGAAATGAGCAGTTCTTC. Residues: CSVEPEIAGGRNEQFF.

The chain links TRBV5-1 to TRBJ2-1, with 7 bases aligning to TRBD2. The CDR3 totals 14 residues. V dropped 4 bases and J dropped 8; count of bases not matched to a gene: 9. Germline-derived CDR1 and CDR2 are SGHRS and YFSETQ. Here the CDR3 DNA reads TGCGCCAGCAGCGGGGACTACGTGGTGGATGAGCAGTTCTTC. Its translation: CASSGDYVVDEQFF.

V is TRBV13 and J is TRBJ2-5, with D unresolved. The DNA end lines up better with TRBJ2-7; the J call may be wrong. The CDR3 spans 12 residues. Germline CDR1 is PRHDT and CDR2 is FYEKMQ (reference sequence). CDR3 DNA: TGTGCCAGCAGCTTCTCGGTTTACGAGCAGTACTTC. Its protein product is CASSFSVYEQYF.

This clone has just a few counts. This sequence joins TRBV29-1 and TRBJ1-2, with 7 bases that match TRBD1. This CDR3 region has 14 residues. Germline lookup yields CDR1 SQVTM and CDR2 ANQGSEA. V trimming: 1 base; J trimming: 4 bases; junction bases outside the gene matches: 6. CDR3 DNA: TGCAGCGTTGAAGCACCGACAGGGCTCTATGGCTACACCTTC. This gives the protein CSVEAPTGLYGYTF.

The rearrangement uses TRBV27 and TRBJ2-2; TRBD2 agrees at 10 bases. Germline CDR1 MNHEY, CDR2 SMNVEV (reference sequence). V was clipped by 3 bases and J by 6 bases; unmatched bases: 1. This CDR3 contains 14 residues. This CDR3 reads CASSFGTSAGELFF. In DNA form, the CDR3 reads TGTGCCAGCAGTTTCGGGACTAGCGCCGGGGAGCTGTTTTTT.

This chain uses TRBV18 with TRBJ2-5; D is unresolved. There are 14 residues in the CDR3. The germline V gene has CDR1 KGHSH and CDR2 LQKENI. With 3 bases removed from V and 2 bases from J, the gap between germline ends came to 10 bases. The CDR3 spells CASSPWTAQETQYF. The CDR3 DNA sequence: TGTGCCAGCTCACCGTGGACGGCTCAAGAGACCCAGTACTTC.

The J gene is TRBJ2-1, the V gene TRBV4-1, with D possibly being TRBD2 (6 bases). V was trimmed by 4 bases and J by 8 bases, leaving 12 bases between them. The CDR3 spans 13 residues. CDR1 is MGHRA, CDR2 YSYEKL, per germline. For the CDR3, the DNA is TGCGCCAGCAGCCCCCTGAGGAGGGATGAGCAGTTCTTC. Translating it yields CASSPLRRDEQFF.

This clone appeared a single time. This chain joins TRBV19 and TRBJ2-1; tentative D call: TRBD2 (5 bases). In germline, CDR1 is LNHDA, CDR2 SQIVND (reference sequence). The CDR3 spans 15 residues. V was trimmed by 0 bases and J by 9 bases, leaving 15 bases between them. CDR3 bases: TGTGCCAGTAGTATAGAAGGCGGGCCGGGTAGTGAGCAGTTCTTC. Translated: CASSIEGGPGSEQFF. Supplemented by reference TRBV19 and TRBJ2-1, the full variable domain reads DGGITQSPKYLFRKEGQNVTLSCEQNLNHDAMYWYRQDPGQGLRLIYYSQIVNDFQKGDIAEGYSVSREKKESFPLTVTSAQKNPTAFYLCASSIEGGPGSEQFFGPGTRLTVL.

The V and J genes are TRBV29-1 and TRBJ2-2; D unclear. The CDR3 is 12 residues long. V was trimmed by 6 bases and J by 2 bases, leaving 7 bases between them. Per the germline V gene, CDR1 is SQVTM and CDR2 is ANQGSEA. The CDR3 sequence: CSVAENTGELFF. Written as DNA, the CDR3 is TGCAGCGTGGCAGAAAACACCGGGGAGCTGTTTTTT.

V is TRBV13 and J is TRBJ2-7, with 7 bases lining up with TRBD2. The CDR3 sequence is 13 residues long. Germline trimming cut 5 bases from V and 6 bases from J; bases unmatched to any gene: 7. From germline, CDR1 is PRHDT and CDR2 FYEKMQ (reference sequence). CDR3 in amino acids: CASSVSAGREQYF. Here the CDR3 DNA reads TGTGCCAGCAGCGTGTCAGCGGGACGCGAGCAGTACTTC.

V is TRBV11-2 and J is TRBJ1-2; 7 nucleotides agree with TRBD1. Germline CDR1 is SGHAT and CDR2 is FQNNGV. The CDR3 covers 13 residues. V lost 4 bases to trimming and J lost 2 bases; unmatched junction nucleotides: 1. DNA for the CDR3: TGTGCCAGCAGCTCGGGACAGAACTATGGCTACACCTTC. Translating gives CASSSGQNYGYTF.

V is TRBV5-1 and J is TRBJ2-7; 9 bases fit TRBD1. Germline-derived CDR1 and CDR2 are SGHRS and YFSETQ. The ends lost 2 bases at V and 4 bases at J; junction bases unmatched: 4. The CDR3 has 14 amino acids. CDR3 nucleotides: TGCGCCAGCAGCTTTGACAGGGGGACGTACGAGCAGTACTTC. Translating it yields CASSFDRGTYEQYF.

The chain recombines TRBV10-3 with TRBJ2-7; 7 bases are shared with TRBD2. There are 15 residues in the CDR3. Germline lookup yields CDR1 ENHRY and CDR2 SYGVKD. With 4 bases clipped from V and 3 bases from J, the junction kept 9 bases outside the gene matches. The CDR3 DNA sequence: TGTGCCATCAGTGCTAAGCGGGACGGGGTCTACGAGCAGTACTTC. This gives the protein CAISAKRDGVYEQYF.

The V gene is TRBV4-3, the J gene TRBJ1-4, with D uncertain. Trimming cost V 1 base and J 3 bases, with 9 bases left between them. Looked up from germline, CDR1 is LGHNA and CDR2 is YSLEER. The length of the CDR3 is 15 residues. The CDR3 DNA sequence: TGCGCCAGCAGCCAAGGGCAGTATGCTAATGAAAAACTGTTTTTT. Translating gives CASSQGQYANEKLFF.

This clone came up once. The genes are TRBV4-2 and TRBJ2-2, with D unclear. The germline gives CDR1 LGHNA, CDR2 YNFKEQ. CDR3 length: 13 residues. With 4 bases removed from V and 5 bases from J, the gap between germline ends came to 8 bases. Written as DNA, the CDR3 is TGTGCCAGCAGCCTCGGTGGGACCGGGGAGCTGTTTTTT. It encodes CASSLGGTGELFF.

This clone is a singleton in its sample. V gene TRBV7-9 combines with J gene TRBJ1-1, with TRBD1 matching 7 bases. Germline V gives CDR1 SEHNR, CDR2 FQNEAQ (reference sequence). The V and J ends lost 5 bases and 3 bases, in that order; junction bases with no gene match: 3. This CDR3 comprises 13 residues. The CDR3 here is CASSDRDYTEAFF. The CDR3 region has the DNA TGTGCCAGCAGCGACAGGGACTACACTGAAGCTTTCTTT.